The present T cell receptor (beta chain) was sequenced within a study of blood T cells in healthy people across ages (dated by TCRdb to between 2014 and 2017). With respect to the entire study: In model experiments, template switching captured about one uniquely barcoded TCR beta cDNA molecule for every two T cells. The study measured age-related changes in TCR beta repertoire diversity using deep sequencing normalized with unique cDNA molecular identifiers. Donors were grouped into four age groups: young (average approximately 15 years), middle-aged (39), aged (around 66) and long-lived (just over 80). To avoid experimental bias, donors of different ages were distributed randomly across sequencing lanes. Two additional independent replicas of 1 million unique cDNA reads from the same blood draw were analyzed for two donors (one aged 18 to 29 and one aged 80 or older).

The 39 donors, aged about 6 to 95 years, were systemically healthy Caucasian individuals from Russia. Roughly 10 milliliters of peripheral blood were collected from each donor into EDTA-treated Vacutainer tubes. PBMCs were isolated by Ficoll-Paque density-gradient centrifugation, with at least 7 million obtained per sample. Trizol reagent was used to extract total RNA from PBMCs, with at least 5 micrograms per sample. For every donor, flow cytometry on a PBMC aliquot measured the percentage of naive CD45RAhigh/CD27high T cells. On the study overall, not on this receptor specifically: Because donor CMV infection status was unknown, age-related changes in expanded clonotypes were potentially confounded. Observed TCR beta diversity per million T cells fell roughly linearly with age, and a significant reduction was already apparent by age roughly 41. Estimates of total diversity based on one million sequenced T cells were regarded as lower bounds and as underestimates. The percentage of naive T cells measured by flow cytometry correlated strongly with observed TCR beta diversity. The long-lived group showed more naive CD4+ T cells, fewer expanded clones and increased TCR diversity than the aged group, suggesting age selection. Bulk unsorted PBMC profiling prevented conclusive comparison of naive and antigen-experienced compartments.

As for this clonotype: No antigen is known for it. No base quality information exists; no much larger clone differs at one position.

The library was produced with 5' RACE. TCRdb names Illumina HiSeq 2500 as the instrument used. The second PCR ran for about 6 to 11 cycles and used a J-beta primer mix along with a sample-barcoded 5' primer. A unique molecular identifier was introduced onto each TCR beta cDNA molecule by a template-switch 5' adaptor carrying 12 random nucleotides. At least 2.5 million CDR3-containing paired-end reads were obtained from each sample. First-strand cDNA was synthesized from all RNA with the Mint cDNA synthesis kit, primed by a TRBC-specific oligonucleotide. Following uracil-DNA glycosylase treatment, a first 18-cycle PCR with universal primers M1SS and BC2_uni_R was performed on all cDNA. As for the authors' bioinformatics: For normalization, 1 million high-quality reads, each with a distinct molecular identifier, were randomly selected from each sample. Instead of being binned into consensus sequences, reads that shared molecular identifiers were thrown out. CDR3 identification, clonotype clustering and error correction used MiTCR with a Q25 quality threshold and the strictest error-elimination algorithm. A nonparametric unseen species model using Euler transformation provided a lower-bound estimate of total TCR beta diversity. TCRdb handled the public reads itself, with Q25 trimming in fastp and clone calling in MiXCR, and kept productive beta chains. Rows with a matching CDR3 protein are joined into one entry that keeps the most common DNA and genes. TCRdb's processing, not the authors', yielded these V and J calls. This sample is represented by 1,500,000 or so distinct CDR3 sequences; around 59% of them were singletons. The top ten clonotypes cover over 5.5% of the sample.

This TCR came from a man in his late teens or twenties in good health. Sequences were obtained from blood.

Read as DNA, the sequence is TGTGCCAGCAGTTACTCGCTACCGGGACAGGGGGCATCACCCCTCCACTTT. Its amino acids are CASSYSLPGQGASPLHF. The chain links TRBV6-5 with TRBJ1-6; 12 nucleotides in the junction match TRBD1. Based on the germline V gene, the CDR1 and CDR2 sequences are MNHEY and SVGAGI. Measured from the cysteine to the phenylalanine, the CDR3 is 17 residues long. Only the CDR3 DNA is retained, 51 bases long and in frame from the first base. V has 0 bases trimmed and J has 10 bases trimmed; junction bases matching no gene number 7.